What follows are 12 T cell receptor beta chains derived from one specimen sequenced in a study of T cells after yellow fever vaccination. One entry per CDR3 protein, called by TCRdb with MiXCR from the 5' RACE reads. In the table there are about 85,000 distinct CDR3 sequences, approximately 12% of which are singletons. The specimen comprised CD8+ T cells not binding an NS4B(214-222) dextramer, sorted from PBMCs, sampled roughly 20 days after the first yellow fever vaccination. The receptors here all came from a man between 18 and 35 years old who received the YFV17D yellow fever vaccine.

The chain is built from TRBV11-2 and TRBJ2-1; D is uncertain. There are 14 residues in the CDR3. V was clipped by 8 bases and J by 5 bases, with 16 bases between them. Germline CDR1 SGHAT, CDR2 FQNNGV. The CDR3 bases are TGTGCCAGCCGTGGGGTCCCAAAACACAATGAGCAGTTCTTC. Protein sequence: CASRGVPKHNEQFF.

The chain recombines TRBV7-8 with TRBJ2-7; D is undetermined. Per the germline V gene, CDR1 is SGHVS and CDR2 is FQNEAQ. Deletions cut 4 bases from V and 2 bases from J, with 9 bases between. The CDR3 is made up of 13 amino acids. CDR3 DNA: TGTGCCAGCAGCTATGGGGTCGCCTACGAGCAGTACGTC. As protein: CASSYGVAYEQYV.

In its sample, this clonotype was seen a few times. The rearrangement uses TRBV3-1 and TRBJ2-6; D is perhaps TRBD1 or TRBD2 (6 bases each). Germline values: CDR1 LGHDT, CDR2 YNNKEL (reference sequence). Trimming shortened V by 2 bases and J by 0 bases, and 11 bases separated the two germline ends. The CDR3 has 17 residues. CDR3 sequence: CASSQLGGHSGANVLTF. In nucleotides, the CDR3 is TGTGCCAGCAGCCAACTGGGGGGCCACTCTGGGGCCAACGTCCTGACTTTC. Combining the CDR3 with reference TRBV3-1 and TRBJ2-6 gives the whole variable domain DTAVSQTPKYLVTQMGNDKSIKCEQNLGHDTMYWYKQDSKKFLKIMFSYNNKELIINETVPNRFSPKSPDKAHLNLHINSLELGDSAVYFCASSQLGGHSGANVLTFGAGSRLTVL.

This clonotype was seen repeatedly, ten times or more. The rearrangement links TRBV12-3 or TRBV12-4 to TRBJ2-5; D unclear. V lost 6 bases and J 2 bases, leaving 10 bases between the germline ends. The length of the CDR3 is 13 residues. The CDR3, as DNA: TGTGCCAGCAGCCCGGAGAATCAAGAGACCCAGTACTTC. Translating gives CASSPENQETQYF.

The V gene is TRBV6-1, the J gene TRBJ2-3; D call uncertain. V lost 6 bases and J 3 bases, leaving 13 bases between the germline ends. The CDR3 is 14 residues long. Germline values: CDR1 MNHNS, CDR2 SASEGT. CDR3 loop: CASSASEITDTQYF. As DNA, the CDR3 is TGTGCCAGCAGCGCTAGTGAGATAACAGATACGCAGTATTTT.

This clonotype was seen more than once but under ten times. This chain connects TRBV7-6 to TRBJ2-1; 13 nucleotides align to TRBD2. The CDR3 loop spans 18 amino acids. Trimming took 2 bases from V and 0 from J; bases not matched to a gene: 4. The germline gives CDR1 SGHVS, CDR2 FNYEAQ. This chain's CDR3 is CASSLTTSGGFSYNEQFF. CDR3 nucleotides: TGTGCCAGCAGCTTAACGACTAGCGGGGGGTTCTCCTACAATGAGCAGTTCTTC.

This clonotype was seen many times. This rearrangement joins TRBV12-3 or TRBV12-4 to TRBJ2-2; 12 bases are a match to TRBD2. CDR3 length: 16 residues. The V gene end was trimmed by 3 bases and the J gene end by 3 bases; junction bases not matched to a gene: 2. The CDR3 nucleotides are TGTGCCAGCAGTTTCCGACTAGCGGGGGACACCGGGGAGCTGTTTTTT. Translated: CASSFRLAGDTGELFF.

The chain uses TRBV11-2 and TRBJ2-2; 7 positions match TRBD1. The V gene end was trimmed by 4 bases and the J gene end by 6 bases; junction bases not matched to a gene: 5. The CDR3 sequence is 14 residues long. Germline V lookup: CDR1 SGHAT, CDR2 FQNNGV. The CDR3 reads CASSSDRVAGELFF. CDR3 bases: TGTGCCAGCAGCTCCGACAGGGTGGCCGGGGAGCTGTTTTTT.

This clonotype was detected a few times. The V and J genes are TRBV13 and TRBJ2-1; no firm D call. Trimming pared 4 bases from V and 5 bases from J, leaving 6 bases between. The length of the CDR3 is 12 residues. Germline V gene sequence: CDR1 PRHDT, CDR2 FYEKMQ (reference sequence). The DNA of the CDR3 is TGTGCCAGCAGCTACGTAAACAATGAGCAGTTCTTC. It translates to CASSYVNNEQFF.

The sample holds many counts of this clonotype. The J gene is TRBJ2-1, the V gene TRBV12-3 or TRBV12-4; D might be TRBD1 (6 bases). V was shortened by 6 bases and J by 9 bases, with 15 bases between the two germline ends. The CDR3 totals 13 residues. In DNA form, the CDR3 reads TGTGCCAGCAGCCACACAGGGTATACTGAGCAGTTCTTC. This gives the protein CASSHTGYTEQFF.

The V gene is TRBV12-3 or TRBV12-4, the J gene TRBJ2-3; 13 nucleotides match TRBD2. The CDR3 contains 16 residues. Trimming cost V 6 bases and J 2 bases; bases outside gene matches: 5. In DNA, the CDR3 is TGTGCCAGCAGAGGACTAGCGGGGGACCACACAGATACGCAGTATTTT. This codes for CASRGLAGDHTDTQYF.

The table lists this clonotype with a few counts. The chain carries TRBV10-1 and TRBJ2-2; perhaps D is TRBD1 or TRBD2 (5 bases each). V lost 5 bases to trimming and J lost 3 bases, with 16 bases between them. Germline CDR1 and CDR2: WNHNN and SYGVQD (reference sequence). The CDR3 extends over 16 amino acids. The CDR3 DNA reads as TGCGCCAGCAGTATTAGAGGGACGGTTGACACCGGGGAGCTGTTTTTT. Translation gives CASSIRGTVDTGELFF.